The entry below gives a single T cell receptor beta chain sequence along with its context. The data are from a study of CD8 T cells in Susac syndrome. With random hexamers, roughly 0.45 to 1 ug RNA was reverse transcribed. TCRdb passed the immunoSEQ multiplex PCR reads through MiXCR, listing each CDR3 protein once. The sample holds about 140,000 distinct CDR3 sequences, 95% seen once. This CDR3 has 13 residues. Germline assignment: CDR1 GTSNPN and CDR2 SVGIG (reference sequence). V lost 8 bases to trimming and J lost 1 base, with 14 bases between them. Sequencing targeted TCR beta in blood CD8+ and CD4+ T cells.

Input material: CD4+ T cells from PBMCs. The rearrangement links TRBV30 to TRBJ1-1; perhaps TRBD1 as D (5 bases). This clonotype was sampled from a human donor with multiple sclerosis. CDR3 nucleotide sequence: TGTGCCAGGGGCCTGACAACGAACACTGAAGCTTTCTTT. This encodes CARGLTTNTEAFF.